The sequence of this T cell receptor (beta chain) was determined in a study of T cells in Graves' hyperthyroidism and ophthalmopathy. Patients showing uncontrolled infection, other autoimmune disease, pregnancy or lactation were ineligible. Isolation of PBMCs was performed on about 10 ml fresh peripheral blood. It was RNA transcripts that yielded the amplified TCR beta CDR3 regions. When the TCR CDR3 underwent first-round RT-PCR, the HTBI primer set was used. TCRdb passed the multiplex PCR reads through MiXCR, listing each CDR3 protein once. Of around 600,000 distinct CDR3 sequences listed, roughly 15% are singletons. A few counts support this clonotype. The junction does not match germline at one end; this may be a read error. Specimen: blood. This TCR derives from a woman in her fifties or sixties with Graves' ophthalmopathy.

The DNA of the CDR3 is TGTGCCAGCAGCTGGCACGACAGGGTTAACGATGGCTACACCTTC. This codes for CASSWHDRVNDGYTF. The rearrangement joins TRBV7-9 to TRBJ1-2; 7 bases are shared with TRBD1. There are 15 residues in the CDR3. CDR1 and CDR2 (germline): SEHNR, FQNEAQ (reference sequence).